Following are 8 T cell receptor beta chains from one sample sequenced in a study of T cell responses to AZD1222 COVID-19 vaccine. The table came from immunoSEQ multiplex PCR; TCRdb's copy has only in-frame clones and leaves some out. Seen here are about 200,000 clones, 93% observed once, and the top ten hold 0.95% to 1.1%. The sample consisted of peripheral blood, taken on day 0 of MenACWY control vaccination. The receptors derive from an adult in good health.

This clone was observed once. This chain uses TRBV5-5 with TRBJ2-3, with 9 bases identical to TRBD2. The V segment lost 4 bases and the J segment 5 bases; nucleotides outside the gene matches: 11. Germline-derived CDR1 and CDR2 are SGHKS and YYEKEE (reference sequence). The CDR3 is 16 amino acids. The CDR3 sequence: CASSPGVAGVQDTQYF. CDR3 sequence (DNA): TGTGCCAGCAGCCCTGGGGTAGCGGGGGTGCAAGATACGCAGTATTTT.

V is TRBV5-1 and J is TRBJ1-4; the D is unclear. V was clipped by 3 bases and J by 4 bases, with 10 bases between them. This CDR3 has 14 amino acids. The germline V gene encodes CDR1 SGHRS and CDR2 YFSETQ. This chain's CDR3 is CASSYGRSNEKLFF. DNA of the CDR3: TGCGCCAGCAGCTACGGACGGAGTAATGAAAAACTGTTTTTT.

V is TRBV7-6 and J is TRBJ1-2, with 9 bases that match TRBD1. The CDR3 spans 14 residues. Germline V gene data show CDR1 as SGHVS and CDR2 as FNYEAQ. V gave up 5 bases and J gave up 8 bases; unmatched junction bases: 9. As DNA, the CDR3 is TGTGCCAGCAGCCCCGGCCGGGACAGGGTGGGCTACACCTTC. Its translation: CASSPGRDRVGYTF.

V is TRBV30 and J is TRBJ2-2; no clear D gene. The ends were cut back, 0 bases at V and 6 bases at J, with 8 bases in the middle. Germline assignment: CDR1 GTSNPN and CDR2 SVGIG (reference sequence). CDR3 length: 13 residues. CDR3 sequence: CAWSVRTSGELFF. The CDR3 region has the DNA TGTGCCTGGAGTGTACGAACATCCGGGGAGCTGTTTTTT.

The chain has TRBV5-6 and TRBJ1-1; the D is unclear. The V gene's germline CDR1 is SGHDT and CDR2 YYEEEE. V lost 0 bases and J 10 bases, leaving 16 bases between the germline ends. The CDR3 consists of 14 residues. Written as DNA, the CDR3 is TGTGCCAGCAGCTTGGCAGCGGTAACCCGCGGAGCTTTCTTT. This codes for CASSLAAVTRGAFF.

CDR3 coding DNA: TGTGCCAGCAGTCTCATGGTTAGCTCCTACAATGAGCAGTTCTTC. Its translation: CASSLMVSSYNEQFF. The rearrangement uses TRBV2 and TRBJ2-1; no reliable D call. Trimming pared 5 bases from V and 0 bases from J, leaving 11 bases between. The CDR3 contains 15 residues. CDR1 SNHLY and CDR2 FYNNEI come from the germline V gene.

This clone was observed once. V is TRBV11-2 and J is TRBJ2-6; tentatively, D is TRBD2 (5 bases). The CDR3 sequence is 15 residues long. Germline V CDR1 and CDR2: SGHAT, FQNNGV. V lost 6 bases, J lost 0 bases, and 9 bases lay in between. CDR3 nucleotide sequence: TGTGCCAGCAGTCCAACTAGCTCTGGGGCCAACGTCCTGACTTTC. As protein: CASSPTSSGANVLTF.

The rearrangement joins TRBV5-1 to TRBJ2-7, with a tentative D call TRBD1 (6 bases). The CDR3 runs to 15 residues. Germline values: CDR1 SGHRS, CDR2 YFSETQ. With 2 bases removed from V and 4 bases from J, the gap between germline ends came to 16 bases. CDR3 nucleotide sequence: TGCGCCAGCAGCTTAGGACAGATTCTGGGGTACGAGCAGTACTTC. Amino acids: CASSLGQILGYEQYF.